A selection of T cell receptor beta chains follows, all from one sample in a study of blood T cell repertoires in COVID-19. Some clones are missing from TCRdb's copy, which holds only in-frame ones; the method was immunoSEQ multiplex PCR. The table lists approximately 270,000 clones, roughly 89% of them singletons. The sample consisted of PBMCs or T cells enriched from blood (not recorded which). The source is a woman aged 55 to 70 who had recovered from COVID-19. Each CDR3 is given with its conserved first and last residue. A D gene is named only where the DNA matches it firmly. Expanded clones are given a class, and other clones once, few, many or no size at all.

D gene | J gene | clone size | V gene | CDR3 protein | CDR3 DNA
. | TRBJ2-7 | . | TRBV28 | CASSLVRSSYEQYF | TGTGCCAGCAGTTTGGTTAGGAGCTCCTACGAGCAGTACTTC
. | TRBJ1-1 | . | TRBV9 | CASSVAPGFSMNTEAFF | TGTGCCAGCAGCGTAGCCCCAGGTTTTTCGATGAACACTGAAGCTTTCTTT
. | TRBJ2-1 | few | TRBV13 | CASSLGSNEQFF | TGTGCCAGCAGCTTAGGATCGAATGAGCAGTTCTTC
TRBD1 | TRBJ1-1 | . | TRBV27 | CASSSYRGLGTEAFF | TGTGCCAGCAGTTCCTACAGGGGGCTCGGCACTGAAGCTTTCTTT
. | TRBJ2-7 | . | TRBV5-1 | CASSLYSTTDEQYF | TGCGCCAGCAGCCTCTATTCAACCACCGACGAGCAGTACTTC
. | TRBJ2-3 | once | TRBV7-3 | CASSLTGITQYF | TGTGCCAGCAGCCTGACGGGAATTACGCAGTATTTT
TRBD2 | TRBJ2-3 | . | TRBV7-3 | CASSLFSSGGTDTQYF | TGTGCCAGCAGCTTATTCTCTAGCGGGGGAACAGATACGCAGTATTTT
. | TRBJ1-4 | once | TRBV10-3 | CAISPTGPTNEKLFF | TGTGCCATCAGTCCGACAGGACCAACTAATGAAAAACTGTTTTTT
. | TRBJ2-2 | once | TRBV11-1 | CASAPQRRTGELFF | TGTGCCAGCGCCCCCCAGCGGCGCACCGGGGAGCTGTTTTTT
TRBD2 | TRBJ2-1 | . | TRBV5-4 | CASSSGVGGGDYNEQFF | TGTGCCAGCAGCTCCGGAGTAGGCGGGGGGGACTACAATGAGCAGTTCTTC
TRBD1 | TRBJ1-1 | once | TRBV5-1 | CASSWRQGREAFF | TGCGCCAGCAGCTGGAGACAGGGTAGAGAAGCTTTCTTT
TRBD1 | TRBJ2-2 | few | TRBV14 | CASSHGQGSGGELFF | TGTGCCAGCAGCCACGGACAGGGGTCAGGCGGGGAGCTGTTTTTT
TRBD1 | TRBJ1-4 | . | TRBV5-1 | CASSLGQGGGKLFF | TGCGCCAGCAGCTTGGGACAGGGTGGTGGAAAACTGTTTTTT
TRBD2 | TRBJ2-2 | . | TRBV9 | CASSQSGVLATGELFF | TGTGCCAGCAGCCAGTCGGGGGTACTAGCGACCGGGGAGCTGTTTTTT
. | TRBJ1-1 | . | TRBV6-5 | CASRENWNTEAFF | TGTGCCAGCAGAGAGAACTGGAACACTGAAGCTTTCTTT
TRBD2 | TRBJ2-1 | . | TRBV7-6 | CASSRTSGVRYEQFF | TGTGCCAGCAGCCGTACTAGCGGGGTACGTTATGAGCAGTTCTTC
. | TRBJ2-7 | few | TRBV5-5 | CASSPTAGAYEQYF | TGTGCCAGCAGCCCCACGGCCGGGGCCTACGAGCAGTACTTC
. | TRBJ2-3 | . | TRBV4-1 | CASSQPDYSNTQYF | TGCGCCAGCAGCCAACCGGACTACTCTAATACGCAGTATTTT
TRBD1 | TRBJ1-1 | . | TRBV19 | CASSIGQGDTEAFF | TGTGCCAGTAGTATAGGACAGGGAGACACTGAAGCTTTCTTT
TRBD1 | TRBJ2-7 | . | TRBV28 | CASSKGGRGLYVQYF | TGTGCCAGCAGTAAAGGGGGCAGGGGGCTTTATGTGCAGTACTTC
. | TRBJ2-3 | . | TRBV28 | CASSLRGGSDTQYF | TGTGCCAGCAGTTTAAGGGGGGGCTCAGATACGCAGTATTTT
TRBD1 | TRBJ2-7 | . | TRBV9 | CASSADPRDSTGEQYF | TGTGCCAGCAGCGCAGACCCCCGGGACAGTACGGGCGAGCAGTACTTC
. | TRBJ1-3 | . | TRBV12-3/TRBV12-4 | CASSFSGNTIYF | TGTGCCAGCAGTTTCAGTGGAAACACCATATATTTT
TRBD1 | TRBJ2-7 | . | TRBV25-1 | CASSFTGVGFEQYF | TGTGCCAGCAGTTTCACAGGGGTCGGATTCGAGCAGTACTTC
TRBD1 | TRBJ1-2 | . | TRBV28 | CASSLGTDPANYGYTF | TGTGCCAGCAGTTTAGGGACAGATCCAGCTAACTATGGCTACACCTTC
. | TRBJ2-1 | . | TRBV29-1 | CSVDGTVRNEQFF | TGCAGCGTTGATGGGACTGTGAGAAATGAGCAGTTCTTC
TRBD1 | TRBJ1-2 | . | TRBV7-2 | CASSLGLQGQGANYGYTF | TGTGCCAGCAGCTTAGGTCTCCAAGGACAGGGGGCTAACTATGGCTACACCTTC
TRBD2 | TRBJ2-3 | once | TRBV18 | CASSPPTSGRGTDTQYF | TGTGCCAGCTCACCACCGACTAGCGGGAGAGGTACAGATACGCAGTATTTT
. | TRBJ2-5 | few | TRBV5-1 | CASSPREKQMETQYF | TGCGCCAGCAGCCCCCGGGAAAAACAGATGGAGACCCAGTACTTC
TRBD2 | TRBJ2-3 | . | TRBV2 | CASPRGRTSSTDTQYF | TGTGCCAGCCCCCGCGGGCGGACTAGCTCCACAGATACGCAGTATTTT
. | TRBJ2-7 | . | TRBV6-1 | CASSEGWTSAYEQYF | TGTGCCAGCAGTGAAGGGTGGACTTCGGCCTACGAGCAGTACTTC
. | TRBJ2-1 | . | TRBV3-1/TRBV3-2 | CASSQAASWDEQFF | TGTGCCAGCAGCCAAGCCGCTAGTTGGGATGAGCAGTTCTTC
. | TRBJ1-5 | . | TRBV19 | CASNRQISSNQPQHF | TGTGCCAGTAACAGGCAGATCAGTAGCAATCAGCCCCAGCATTTT
. | TRBJ1-4 | . | TRBV5-8 | CASSLPEKLFF | TGTGCCAGCAGCTTGCCGGAAAAACTGTTTTTT
TRBD2 | TRBJ2-3 | . | TRBV3-1/TRBV3-2 | CASSPGLATTDTQYF | TGTGCCAGCAGTCCGGGACTAGCTACGACAGATACGCAGTATTTT
. | TRBJ2-1 | . | TRBV5-4 | CASSAGLQSSYNEQFF | TGTGCCAGCAGCGCGGGACTCCAGAGCTCCTACAATGAGCAGTTCTTC
TRBD1 | TRBJ1-2 | . | TRBV10-3 | CAIIGTDYGYTF | TGTGCCATCATCGGGACAGACTATGGCTACACCTTC
. | TRBJ1-1 | . | TRBV11-1 | CASSLGGPGTEAFF | TGTGCCAGCAGCTTAGGGGGGCCGGGCACTGAAGCTTTCTTT
. | TRBJ1-1 | . | TRBV4-1 | CASSLTPGGVGPEAFF | TGCGCCAGCAGCCTAACCCCGGGGGGCGTCGGTCCTGAAGCTTTCTTT
. | TRBJ1-1 | . | TRBV7-3 | CASSSGQPNTEAFF | TGTGCCAGCAGCTCGGGACAACCCAACACTGAAGCTTTCTTT
. | TRBJ2-7 | once | TRBV4-1 | CASSQDRAAPYYEQYF | TGCGCCAGCAGCCAAGATCGAGCCGCCCCCTACTACGAGCAGTACTTC
. | TRBJ1-4 | . | TRBV19 | CASSGVINEKLFF | TGTGCCAGTAGTGGAGTTATTAATGAAAAACTGTTTTTT
TRBD2 | TRBJ2-3 | . | TRBV6-5 | CASRSTSGTDTQYF | TGTGCCAGCCGATCGACTAGCGGCACAGATACGCAGTATTTT
. | TRBJ2-7 | once | TRBV28 | CASSQRLREQYF | TGTGCCAGCAGTCAACGACTACGAGAGCAGTACTTC
. | TRBJ1-2 | . | TRBV11-2 | CASSLAGFRYGYTF | TGTGCCAGCAGCTTAGCAGGGTTTAGATATGGCTACACCTTC